This TCR beta chain was identified during a study of graft-versus-host responses after intestinal transplantation. Study in general: All recipients were given anti-thymocyte globulin induction, and tacrolimus and steroids were then administered for three to four years.

Study-wide results and limits: Early post-transplant HvG declines showed an association with peak circulating GvH clone levels.

A remark on this clone: No antigen is known for it.

The germline V gene encodes CDR1 SGHRS and CDR2 YFSETQ. CDR3 size: 15 residues. V trimming: 0 bases; J trimming: 8 bases; junction bases outside the gene matches: 3. Profiled with immunoSEQ multiplex PCR; TCRdb holds only in-frame clones, not every one. In the table there are 88,000 or so clones, almost 90% of which are singletons. The sample here was unstimulated CD4+ T cells sorted from spleen or lymph node cells, taken before intestinal transplant. The chain carries TRBV5-1 and TRBJ1-4, with 11 nucleotides matching TRBD1. The clonotype comes from a human donor who received an intestinal transplant. The CDR3, as DNA: TGCGCCAGCAGCTTGGGGACAGGGGGCAGGGAAAAACTGTTTTTT. Its protein product is CASSLGTGGREKLFF.